The clone carrying this TCR beta chain was found a few times. Source study methods: The assay estimated nucleated cells by amplifying reference gene primers. Libraries were prepared by immunoSEQ multiplex PCR; TCRdb keeps only in-frame clonotypes and omits some of them. The V and J calls and clone size come from that table; D and trimming were worked out from the DNA. Among approximately 300,000 clones listed, 70% to 90% were seen once. This sample was taken from a study of blood T cell repertoires in COVID-19. Looking at the study overall: Whether acute or convalescent, the COVID-19 samples came from the United States, Italy and Spain. PBMCs, B-cell-depleted T cells, or T cells were the source of the cDNA or gDNA that made up the material.

The CDR3 runs 15 residues. Between the trimmed V and J ends, which lost 5 bases and 2 bases, there was a span of 15 bases. Looked up from germline, CDR1 is SGHNT and CDR2 is YENEEA. This TCR derives from a woman in her forties or fifties with active or convalescent COVID-19. Sequenced material: peripheral blood. The chain couples TRBV11-3 to TRBJ1-1, with a tentative D call TRBD1 (5 bases). CDR3 loop: CASSRERDFNTEAFF. DNA of the CDR3: TGTGCCAGCAGCCGGGAGAGGGACTTTAACACTGAAGCTTTCTTT.